Listed below are T cell receptor beta chains from one sample, sequenced in a study of blood T cell repertoires in COVID-19. Produced via immunoSEQ multiplex PCR; TCRdb's table is partial and in-frame only. The sample lists 95,000 to 130,000 clones; less than 85% were seen once. Sequencing used peripheral blood. These receptors were taken from a man aged 25 to 40 with acute or convalescent COVID-19. Both conserved end residues are part of each CDR3. A D gene is named only where the DNA matches it firmly. The size entry is marked missing in some rows and otherwise reads once, few, many or a size class.

CDR3nt: TGTGCCAGCTCCAGCGGGGCCTTCTACGAGCAGTACTTC
CDR3aa: CASSSGAFYEQYF
abundance: -
j_gene: TRBJ2-7
v_gene: TRBV13
d_gene: TRBD2

CDR3nt: TGTGCCAGCAGCCAAGGACAGGGGGCAGGTTCACCCCTCCACTTT
CDR3aa: CASSQGQGAGSPLHF
abundance: few
j_gene: TRBJ1-6
v_gene: TRBV3-1/TRBV3-2
d_gene: TRBD1

CDR3nt: TGTGCCAGCTCACCCAGACAGGGAGAAACTGAAGCTTTCTTT
CDR3aa: CASSPRQGETEAFF
abundance: -
j_gene: TRBJ1-1
v_gene: TRBV18
d_gene: TRBD1

CDR3nt: TGTGCCAGCAGCTTGTTACAGGGATCGCAGCCCCAGCATTTT
CDR3aa: CASSLLQGSQPQHF
abundance: -
j_gene: TRBJ1-5
v_gene: TRBV5-6
d_gene: -

CDR3nt: TGTGCCAGCAGCCCAAGGACAGGGGAGAGGTTGTTTTTT
CDR3aa: CASSPRTGERLFF
abundance: -
j_gene: TRBJ1-4
v_gene: TRBV7-2
d_gene: TRBD1

CDR3nt: TGTGCCAGCAGCCAAGATCGACTAGCGGAGACCCAGTACTTC
CDR3aa: CASSQDRLAETQYF
abundance: once
j_gene: TRBJ2-5
v_gene: TRBV3-1/TRBV3-2
d_gene: TRBD2

CDR3nt: TGTGCCAGCACCGAGCAAGGGGGAACCGGGGAGCTGTTTTTT
CDR3aa: CASTEQGGTGELFF
abundance: -
j_gene: TRBJ2-2
v_gene: TRBV6-4
d_gene: -

CDR3nt: TGTGCCAGCCGACAGGGTCACAATCAGCCCCAGCATTTT
CDR3aa: CASRQGHNQPQHF
abundance: -
j_gene: TRBJ1-5
v_gene: TRBV2
d_gene: TRBD1

CDR3nt: TGTGCCAGCGTAAGTCATCCCGGGACAGGGGACGCGGAGACCCAGTACTTC
CDR3aa: CASVSHPGTGDAETQYF
abundance: -
j_gene: TRBJ2-5
v_gene: TRBV25-1
d_gene: TRBD1

CDR3nt: TGTGCCAGCTCACCCCAGTTGATGGCGTCTAGCTCCTACGAGCAGTACTTC
CDR3aa: CASSPQLMASSSYEQYF
abundance: -
j_gene: TRBJ2-7
v_gene: TRBV18
d_gene: -

CDR3nt: TGCGCCAGCAGCATGGGACTGAGCTCTGGGGCCAACGTCCTGACTTTC
CDR3aa: CASSMGLSSGANVLTF
abundance: -
j_gene: TRBJ2-6
v_gene: TRBV5-1
d_gene: -

CDR3nt: TGTGCCAGCAGTGAAATGGCCACTCCGGGTACTGAAGCTTTCTTT
CDR3aa: CASSEMATPGTEAFF
abundance: few
j_gene: TRBJ1-1
v_gene: TRBV2
d_gene: -

CDR3nt: TGTGCCAGCAGCGTAGAACAGGGCTCTGGAAACACCATATATTTT
CDR3aa: CASSVEQGSGNTIYF
abundance: -
j_gene: TRBJ1-3
v_gene: TRBV9
d_gene: -

CDR3nt: TGTGCCAGCAGGATTGGAGGGCCGGGCACAGATACGCAGTATTTT
CDR3aa: CASRIGGPGTDTQYF
abundance: few
j_gene: TRBJ2-3
v_gene: TRBV28
d_gene: -

CDR3nt: TGCGCCAGCAGCTTGGCCGGACAGGGCGACTCACCCCTCCACTTT
CDR3aa: CASSLAGQGDSPLHF
abundance: -
j_gene: TRBJ1-6
v_gene: TRBV5-1
d_gene: TRBD1

CDR3nt: TGTGCCAGCAGCTCCTCCGCGACAGGGAGCTATGGCTACACCTTC
CDR3aa: CASSSSATGSYGYTF
abundance: -
j_gene: TRBJ1-2
v_gene: TRBV5-5
d_gene: TRBD1

CDR3nt: TGTGCCAGCAGCCAGGGGGCAAATGAGCAGTTCTTC
CDR3aa: CASSQGANEQFF
abundance: once
j_gene: TRBJ2-1
v_gene: TRBV7-8
d_gene: TRBD1

CDR3nt: TGTGCCAGCAGCAAAGTGGGCCGCTTCAAAGCTAATTCACCCCTCCACTTT
CDR3aa: CASSKVGRFKANSPLHF
abundance: -
j_gene: TRBJ1-6
v_gene: TRBV21-1
d_gene: -